What follows are 27 T cell receptor beta chains derived from one specimen sequenced in a study of radiotherapy plus CTLA-4 blockade in lung cancer. Produced via immunoSEQ multiplex PCR; TCRdb's table is partial and in-frame only. The data contain about 97,000 clones, about four fifths of them singletons. The material sequenced was peripheral blood, taken from a patient treated with radiotherapy plus ipilimumab. These receptors came from a human donor with non-small cell lung cancer who had a partial response to radiotherapy plus ipilimumab. Some clones in this sample may be carry-over from other donors' samples.

The chain employs TRBV19 and TRBJ1-2; D unresolved. CDR1 and CDR2 from the germline V gene are LNHDA and SQIVND (reference sequence). The CDR3 consists of 14 residues. Trimming left V 7 bases short and J 5 bases short, with 17 bases between. The CDR3 is CASIGNSGLYGYTF. CDR3 bases: TGTGCCAGTATCGGGAACAGCGGGTTGTATGGCTACACCTTC.

This rearrangement joins TRBV11-3 to TRBJ1-1, with a tentative D call TRBD1 (6 bases). The length of the CDR3 is 12 residues. Germline V gene lookup returns CDR1 SGHNT and CDR2 YENEEA. Trimming took 2 bases from V and 11 from J, leaving 12 bases between them. The CDR3 here is CASSLSNRAAFF. CDR3 DNA: TGTGCCAGCAGCTTATCGAACAGGGCTGCTTTCTTT.

This chain links TRBV29-1 with TRBJ1-1, with TRBD1 identical over 7 bases. The CDR3 runs 14 residues. V lost 7 bases, J lost 3 bases, and 11 bases stayed unmatched. The germline gives CDR1 SQVTM, CDR2 ANQGSEA. The CDR3 sequence is CSATTGARDTEAFF. DNA of the CDR3: TGCAGCGCAACTACAGGGGCGAGAGACACTGAAGCTTTCTTT.

This clone was found a few times. This chain connects TRBV9 to TRBJ1-3; 11 nucleotides align to TRBD1. The germline CDR1 and CDR2 sequences are SGDLS and YYNGEE. The junction had 8 bases not matched to a gene; V was cut back by 0 bases and J by 3 bases. The CDR3 is 18 amino acids. The CDR3 DNA sequence: TGTGCCAGCAGCGTAGCTCCGGGACAGGGGGTAATTGGAAACACCATATATTTT. Translated: CASSVAPGQGVIGNTIYF.

This clone was counted between two and nine times. The rearrangement joins TRBV5-1 to TRBJ1-4; the D gene is possibly TRBD1 (5 bases). V was trimmed by 0 bases and J by 7 bases, leaving 13 bases between them. CDR1 SGHRS and CDR2 YFSETQ come from the germline V gene. CDR3 length: 15 residues. The CDR3 loop is CASSLESGRLEKLFF. The CDR3 nucleotides read TGCGCCAGCAGCTTGGAGTCAGGGCGGCTTGAAAAACTGTTTTTT.

This clone was seen only once. The rearrangement joins TRBV19 to TRBJ2-5; TRBD2 agrees at 12 bases. Trimming cost V 4 bases and J 5 bases; bases outside gene matches: 5. Looked up from germline, CDR1 is LNHDA and CDR2 is SQIVND (reference sequence). CDR3 length: 15 amino acids. In DNA form, the CDR3 reads TGTGCCAGTAGTACGAGACTAGCGGGGGAGGAGACCCAGTACTTC. As protein: CASSTRLAGEETQYF.

This clone was observed a single time. This chain joins TRBV6-1 and TRBJ2-6; D perhaps matches TRBD1 (6 bases). Deletions cut 4 bases from V and 2 bases from J, with 15 bases between. From germline, CDR1 is MNHNS and CDR2 SASEGT. The CDR3 has 17 amino acids. CDR3 loop: CASSVQGVTPGANVLTF. In DNA form, the CDR3 reads TGTGCCAGCAGTGTACAGGGTGTTACCCCTGGGGCCAACGTCCTGACTTTC.

This rearrangement joins TRBV11-2 to TRBJ1-1; D not resolved. In germline, CDR1 is SGHAT, CDR2 FQNNGV. This CDR3 comprises 13 residues. The ends were cut back, 0 bases at V and 10 bases at J, with 12 bases in the middle. CDR3 protein: CASSLDRGGVAFF. The DNA for the CDR3 is TGTGCCAGCAGCTTAGATCGAGGAGGCGTAGCTTTCTTT.

The rearrangement joins TRBV7-9 to TRBJ2-2, with D possibly being TRBD1 (6 bases). The V end was cut by 3 bases, the J end by 5 bases, with 10 bases between. The V gene's germline CDR1 is SEHNR and CDR2 FQNEAQ (reference sequence). The CDR3 extends over 14 amino acids. The CDR3 coding sequence is TGTGCCAGCAGCTTTAGAACAGGGACCGGGGAGCTGTTTTTT. This sequence encodes CASSFRTGTGELFF.

In this sample, this clone turned up once. The chain has TRBV7-2 and TRBJ2-4, with 10 bases aligning to TRBD1. Trimming at V came to 2 bases and at J to 7 bases, leaving 2 bases not matched to a gene. Germline V gene lookup returns CDR1 SGHTA and CDR2 FQGNSA. The CDR3 is made up of 14 amino acids. Here the CDR3 DNA reads TGTGCCAGCAGCTTAACGGGACAGGGGAACATTCAGTACTTC. This codes for CASSLTGQGNIQYF.

The chain links TRBV19 to TRBJ1-5; 7 bases match TRBD1. There are 12 residues in the CDR3. From germline, CDR1 is LNHDA and CDR2 SQIVND (reference sequence). Trimming cost V 6 bases and J 5 bases; bases outside gene matches: 1. The CDR3 region is CASRTGYQPQHF. The CDR3 DNA follows: TGTGCCAGTAGGACAGGGTATCAGCCCCAGCATTTT. Based on the CDR3 plus reference TRBV19 and TRBJ1-5, the full variable domain is DGGITQSPKYLFRKEGQNVTLSCEQNLNHDAMYWYRQDPGQGLRLIYYSQIVNDFQKGDIAEGYSVSREKKESFPLTVTSAQKNPTAFYLCASRTGYQPQHFGDGTRLSIL.

The chain has TRBV27 and TRBJ2-1; perhaps TRBD2 as D (5 bases). The CDR3 loop spans 15 amino acids. From germline, CDR1 is MNHEY and CDR2 SMNVEV (reference sequence). V was cut by 4 bases and J by 6 bases, with 16 bases left in between. The CDR3 loop reads CASSSIATKGNEQFF. The CDR3 DNA sequence: TGTGCCAGCAGTTCCATAGCGACAAAGGGCAATGAGCAGTTCTTC.

The rearrangement joins TRBV27 to TRBJ2-7; no clear D. This CDR3 is 14 amino acids long. V gave up 8 bases and J gave up 5 bases, with 19 bases separating them. Germline V gene data show CDR1 as MNHEY and CDR2 as SMNVEV (reference sequence). The CDR3 DNA follows: TGTGCCAGCCATCCGAGAGGTTCGATGGACGAGCAGTACTTC. Translating gives CASHPRGSMDEQYF.

The V gene is TRBV10-2, the J gene TRBJ2-5; D may be TRBD1 (7 bases). The J call is in doubt because the DNA end fits TRBJ2-7 better. Germline loops: CDR1 WSHSY, CDR2 SAAADI. This CDR3 region has 16 residues. In nucleotides, the CDR3 is TGCGCCAGCAGTGAGATGGAGGGGACAGAGTCCTACGAGCAGTACTTC. This encodes CASSEMEGTESYEQYF.

Worth noting for this clone: The same CDR3 arises from other DNA sequences in this sample as well. The gene calls are TRBV5-1 and TRBJ2-1; 8 bases align to TRBD1. The CDR3 contains 15 residues. Looked up from germline, CDR1 is SGHRS and CDR2 is YFSETQ. The J segment lost 0 bases and the V segment lost 5 bases, leaving 4 bases of the junction unmatched. The CDR3 is CASSLTGGSYNEQFF. In DNA form, the CDR3 reads TGCGCCAGCAGTTTAACAGGGGGCTCCTACAATGAGCAGTTCTTC.

The V call is TRBV15, the J call TRBJ1-1; 9 positions match TRBD1. J was trimmed by 4 bases and V by 1 base; bases with no gene match: 7. The germline V gene encodes CDR1 LNHNV and CDR2 YYDKDF (reference sequence). The CDR3 extends over 16 amino acids. CDR3 coding DNA: TGTGCCACCAGCAGAGCCTGGACAGGGGACCGCACTGAAGCTTTCTTT. It yields the protein CATSRAWTGDRTEAFF. The full variable domain, its missing parts supplied by reference TRBV15 and TRBJ1-1, is DAMVIQNPRYQVTQFGKPVTLSCSQTLNHNVMYWYQQKSSQAPKLLFHYYDKDFNNEADTPDNFQSRRPNTSFCFLDIRSPGLGDTAMYLCATSRAWTGDRTEAFFGQGTRLTVV.

CDR3 bases: TGTGCCAGCAGCCAGGGAGAGACCCAGTACTTC. It translates to CASSQGETQYF. The rearrangement joins TRBV7-6 to TRBJ2-5; a weak D match, TRBD1 (5 bases). CDR3 length: 11 amino acids. V lost 5 bases to trimming and J lost 4 bases, with 5 bases between them. Germline V gene sequence: CDR1 SGHVS, CDR2 FNYEAQ.

This clone was detected only once. The J gene is TRBJ2-7, the V gene TRBV4-2, with D maybe TRBD2 (5 bases). V was shortened by 1 base and J by 3 bases, with 13 bases between the two germline ends. The CDR3 totals 15 residues. CDR1 and CDR2 from the germline V gene are LGHNA and YNFKEQ. The CDR3 sequence: CASSQVGSAHYEQYF. CDR3 bases: TGTGCCAGCAGCCAAGTGGGTAGCGCACACTACGAGCAGTACTTC.

The chain carries TRBV28 and TRBJ1-1; D remains ambiguous. The germline V gene has CDR1 MDHEN and CDR2 SYDVKM. V lost 6 bases, J lost 1 base, and 12 bases lay in between. The CDR3 extends over 14 amino acids. The CDR3 region has the DNA TGTGCCAGCAGGGAGGACTGGGAGAACACTGAAGCTTTCTTT. Amino acid sequence: CASREDWENTEAFF.

This chain links TRBV5-1 with TRBJ1-2; D gene ambiguous. This CDR3 has 14 amino acids. Germline CDR1 and CDR2: SGHRS and YFSETQ. Trimming shortened V by 0 bases and J by 4 bases, and 10 bases separated the two germline ends. CDR3: CASSLGTASYGYTF. CDR3 coding DNA: TGCGCCAGCAGCTTGGGTACCGCGAGCTATGGCTACACCTTC.

The rearrangement joins TRBV6-4 to TRBJ1-6; a possible D gene is TRBD1 (6 bases). CDR1 is MRHNA and CDR2 is SNTAGT in the germline V gene. The CDR3 length is 14 residues. Between the trimmed V and J ends, which lost 5 bases and 7 bases, there was a span of 12 bases. CDR3 sequence: CASSPGQPNSPLHF. In DNA, the CDR3 is TGTGCCAGCAGTCCCGGACAGCCAAATTCACCCCTCCACTTT.

In this sample, this clone turned up a few times. This chain uses TRBV5-1 with TRBJ2-2; the D gene is possibly TRBD2 (6 bases). The CDR3 is 15 residues long. The V and J ends lost 1 base and 7 bases respectively, with 14 bases between them. Per germline, CDR1 SGHRS and CDR2 YFSETQ. CDR3 amino acids: CASSLTGETVGELFF. DNA of the CDR3: TGCGCCAGCAGCTTGACGGGAGAGACGGTCGGGGAGCTGTTTTTT. The full variable domain, completed using reference TRBV5-1 and TRBJ2-2, is KAGVTQTPRYLIKTRGQQVTLSCSPISGHRSVSWYQQTPGQGLQFLFEYFSETQRNKGNFPGRFSGRQFSNSRSEMNVSTLELGDSALYLCASSLTGETVGELFFGEGSRLTVL.

V gene TRBV10-3 combines with J gene TRBJ2-3, with D uncertain. This CDR3 is built from 14 residues. In germline, CDR1 is ENHRY, CDR2 SYGVKD. Trimming left V 4 bases short and J 0 bases short, with 8 bases between. The CDR3 region is CAISGVGSTDTQYF. CDR3 DNA sequence: TGTGCCATCAGTGGAGTGGGCAGCACAGATACGCAGTATTTT.

This sequence joins TRBV19 and TRBJ1-5; tentatively, D is TRBD1 (6 bases). This CDR3 is 14 amino acids long. Germline-derived CDR1 and CDR2 are LNHDA and SQIVND (reference sequence). V was pared by 7 bases and J by 3 bases, with 13 bases between. In DNA, the CDR3 is TGTGCCAGTAAAGATACAGGGAACAATCAGCCCCAGCATTTT. It is translated as CASKDTGNNQPQHF.

This clone was seen once. One junction end disagrees with the germline gene, perhaps due to a read error. The same CDR3 also results from other DNA sequences found in this sample. The chain uses TRBV7-9 and TRBJ1-6, with D perhaps TRBD1 (6 bases). Germline V CDR1 and CDR2: SEHNR, FQNEAQ (reference sequence). This CDR3 region has 15 residues. This CDR3 is CASSLEAQGNSPLHF. In DNA form, the CDR3 reads TGCGCCAGCAGCTTAGAGGCGCAGGGGAATTCACCCCTCCACTTT.

V and J are TRBV7-3 and TRBJ2-1; 11 bases are a match to TRBD2. The CDR3 consists of 14 residues. After removal of 5 bases from V and 9 bases from J, the junction contained 6 bases not matched to a gene. In germline, CDR1 is SGHTA, CDR2 FQGTGA. CDR3 coding DNA: TGTGCCAGCAGCGTTAGCGGGGGGGCCGGTGAGCAGTTCTTC. As protein: CASSVSGGAGEQFF.

The chain couples TRBV30 to TRBJ2-5; TRBD2 matches at 14 bases. Germline V CDR1 and CDR2: GTSNPN, SVGIG (reference sequence). The CDR3 is 14 residues long. The V and J ends lost 8 bases and 13 bases, in that order; junction bases with no gene match: 15. The CDR3 spells CALTKGLAGVGRYF. CDR3 nucleotide sequence: TGTGCCCTCACAAAGGGACTAGCGGGAGTAGGACGGTACTTC.